Below, 3 T cell receptor beta chains from the same sample are listed, as sequenced in a study of cytomegalovirus exposure and HLA in healthy donors. With 60 Vbeta and 13 Jbeta primers, the PCR was carried out. Data came from immunoSEQ multiplex PCR; TCRdb stores just in-frame clones and leaves some out. The sample lists roughly 100,000 clones; around 10% were seen once. The sequencing sample was made of PBMCs. The receptor source for this set is a man aged 50-60 years in good health and CMV-seropositive.

A word on this clone: Different DNA sequences within this sample yield the same CDR3. The rearrangement joins TRBV2 to TRBJ2-6; 8 bases align to TRBD2. This CDR3 has 15 residues. Trimming removed 6 bases from V and 4 bases from J; junction bases left unmatched: 5. Germline values: CDR1 SNHLY, CDR2 FYNNEI. DNA for the CDR3: TGTGCCAGCAGCGAGCGGGGGACAGGGGCCAACGTCCTGACTTTC. Translated: CASSERGTGANVLTF.

This chain uses TRBV11-3 with TRBJ2-2; 9 bases fit TRBD1. The CDR3 sequence is 15 residues long. Germline V CDR1 and CDR2: SGHNT, YENEEA. The V and J ends lost 5 bases and 7 bases, in that order; junction bases with no gene match: 8. The CDR3 bases are TGTGCCAGCAGCATGAGGACAGGGGCGGGCGGGGAGCTGTTTTTT. Protein: CASSMRTGAGGELFF.

This clone was counted only a few times. This chain links TRBV6-6 with TRBJ1-2, with D maybe TRBD1 (5 bases). Germline V gene sequence: CDR1 MNHNY, CDR2 SVGAGI (reference sequence). Trimming shortened V by 5 bases and J by 1 base, and 11 bases separated the two germline ends. The CDR3 covers 14 residues. The CDR3 protein is CASSTRRDNYGYTF. The CDR3, as DNA: TGTGCCAGCAGTACCCGCAGGGATAACTATGGCTACACCTTC.